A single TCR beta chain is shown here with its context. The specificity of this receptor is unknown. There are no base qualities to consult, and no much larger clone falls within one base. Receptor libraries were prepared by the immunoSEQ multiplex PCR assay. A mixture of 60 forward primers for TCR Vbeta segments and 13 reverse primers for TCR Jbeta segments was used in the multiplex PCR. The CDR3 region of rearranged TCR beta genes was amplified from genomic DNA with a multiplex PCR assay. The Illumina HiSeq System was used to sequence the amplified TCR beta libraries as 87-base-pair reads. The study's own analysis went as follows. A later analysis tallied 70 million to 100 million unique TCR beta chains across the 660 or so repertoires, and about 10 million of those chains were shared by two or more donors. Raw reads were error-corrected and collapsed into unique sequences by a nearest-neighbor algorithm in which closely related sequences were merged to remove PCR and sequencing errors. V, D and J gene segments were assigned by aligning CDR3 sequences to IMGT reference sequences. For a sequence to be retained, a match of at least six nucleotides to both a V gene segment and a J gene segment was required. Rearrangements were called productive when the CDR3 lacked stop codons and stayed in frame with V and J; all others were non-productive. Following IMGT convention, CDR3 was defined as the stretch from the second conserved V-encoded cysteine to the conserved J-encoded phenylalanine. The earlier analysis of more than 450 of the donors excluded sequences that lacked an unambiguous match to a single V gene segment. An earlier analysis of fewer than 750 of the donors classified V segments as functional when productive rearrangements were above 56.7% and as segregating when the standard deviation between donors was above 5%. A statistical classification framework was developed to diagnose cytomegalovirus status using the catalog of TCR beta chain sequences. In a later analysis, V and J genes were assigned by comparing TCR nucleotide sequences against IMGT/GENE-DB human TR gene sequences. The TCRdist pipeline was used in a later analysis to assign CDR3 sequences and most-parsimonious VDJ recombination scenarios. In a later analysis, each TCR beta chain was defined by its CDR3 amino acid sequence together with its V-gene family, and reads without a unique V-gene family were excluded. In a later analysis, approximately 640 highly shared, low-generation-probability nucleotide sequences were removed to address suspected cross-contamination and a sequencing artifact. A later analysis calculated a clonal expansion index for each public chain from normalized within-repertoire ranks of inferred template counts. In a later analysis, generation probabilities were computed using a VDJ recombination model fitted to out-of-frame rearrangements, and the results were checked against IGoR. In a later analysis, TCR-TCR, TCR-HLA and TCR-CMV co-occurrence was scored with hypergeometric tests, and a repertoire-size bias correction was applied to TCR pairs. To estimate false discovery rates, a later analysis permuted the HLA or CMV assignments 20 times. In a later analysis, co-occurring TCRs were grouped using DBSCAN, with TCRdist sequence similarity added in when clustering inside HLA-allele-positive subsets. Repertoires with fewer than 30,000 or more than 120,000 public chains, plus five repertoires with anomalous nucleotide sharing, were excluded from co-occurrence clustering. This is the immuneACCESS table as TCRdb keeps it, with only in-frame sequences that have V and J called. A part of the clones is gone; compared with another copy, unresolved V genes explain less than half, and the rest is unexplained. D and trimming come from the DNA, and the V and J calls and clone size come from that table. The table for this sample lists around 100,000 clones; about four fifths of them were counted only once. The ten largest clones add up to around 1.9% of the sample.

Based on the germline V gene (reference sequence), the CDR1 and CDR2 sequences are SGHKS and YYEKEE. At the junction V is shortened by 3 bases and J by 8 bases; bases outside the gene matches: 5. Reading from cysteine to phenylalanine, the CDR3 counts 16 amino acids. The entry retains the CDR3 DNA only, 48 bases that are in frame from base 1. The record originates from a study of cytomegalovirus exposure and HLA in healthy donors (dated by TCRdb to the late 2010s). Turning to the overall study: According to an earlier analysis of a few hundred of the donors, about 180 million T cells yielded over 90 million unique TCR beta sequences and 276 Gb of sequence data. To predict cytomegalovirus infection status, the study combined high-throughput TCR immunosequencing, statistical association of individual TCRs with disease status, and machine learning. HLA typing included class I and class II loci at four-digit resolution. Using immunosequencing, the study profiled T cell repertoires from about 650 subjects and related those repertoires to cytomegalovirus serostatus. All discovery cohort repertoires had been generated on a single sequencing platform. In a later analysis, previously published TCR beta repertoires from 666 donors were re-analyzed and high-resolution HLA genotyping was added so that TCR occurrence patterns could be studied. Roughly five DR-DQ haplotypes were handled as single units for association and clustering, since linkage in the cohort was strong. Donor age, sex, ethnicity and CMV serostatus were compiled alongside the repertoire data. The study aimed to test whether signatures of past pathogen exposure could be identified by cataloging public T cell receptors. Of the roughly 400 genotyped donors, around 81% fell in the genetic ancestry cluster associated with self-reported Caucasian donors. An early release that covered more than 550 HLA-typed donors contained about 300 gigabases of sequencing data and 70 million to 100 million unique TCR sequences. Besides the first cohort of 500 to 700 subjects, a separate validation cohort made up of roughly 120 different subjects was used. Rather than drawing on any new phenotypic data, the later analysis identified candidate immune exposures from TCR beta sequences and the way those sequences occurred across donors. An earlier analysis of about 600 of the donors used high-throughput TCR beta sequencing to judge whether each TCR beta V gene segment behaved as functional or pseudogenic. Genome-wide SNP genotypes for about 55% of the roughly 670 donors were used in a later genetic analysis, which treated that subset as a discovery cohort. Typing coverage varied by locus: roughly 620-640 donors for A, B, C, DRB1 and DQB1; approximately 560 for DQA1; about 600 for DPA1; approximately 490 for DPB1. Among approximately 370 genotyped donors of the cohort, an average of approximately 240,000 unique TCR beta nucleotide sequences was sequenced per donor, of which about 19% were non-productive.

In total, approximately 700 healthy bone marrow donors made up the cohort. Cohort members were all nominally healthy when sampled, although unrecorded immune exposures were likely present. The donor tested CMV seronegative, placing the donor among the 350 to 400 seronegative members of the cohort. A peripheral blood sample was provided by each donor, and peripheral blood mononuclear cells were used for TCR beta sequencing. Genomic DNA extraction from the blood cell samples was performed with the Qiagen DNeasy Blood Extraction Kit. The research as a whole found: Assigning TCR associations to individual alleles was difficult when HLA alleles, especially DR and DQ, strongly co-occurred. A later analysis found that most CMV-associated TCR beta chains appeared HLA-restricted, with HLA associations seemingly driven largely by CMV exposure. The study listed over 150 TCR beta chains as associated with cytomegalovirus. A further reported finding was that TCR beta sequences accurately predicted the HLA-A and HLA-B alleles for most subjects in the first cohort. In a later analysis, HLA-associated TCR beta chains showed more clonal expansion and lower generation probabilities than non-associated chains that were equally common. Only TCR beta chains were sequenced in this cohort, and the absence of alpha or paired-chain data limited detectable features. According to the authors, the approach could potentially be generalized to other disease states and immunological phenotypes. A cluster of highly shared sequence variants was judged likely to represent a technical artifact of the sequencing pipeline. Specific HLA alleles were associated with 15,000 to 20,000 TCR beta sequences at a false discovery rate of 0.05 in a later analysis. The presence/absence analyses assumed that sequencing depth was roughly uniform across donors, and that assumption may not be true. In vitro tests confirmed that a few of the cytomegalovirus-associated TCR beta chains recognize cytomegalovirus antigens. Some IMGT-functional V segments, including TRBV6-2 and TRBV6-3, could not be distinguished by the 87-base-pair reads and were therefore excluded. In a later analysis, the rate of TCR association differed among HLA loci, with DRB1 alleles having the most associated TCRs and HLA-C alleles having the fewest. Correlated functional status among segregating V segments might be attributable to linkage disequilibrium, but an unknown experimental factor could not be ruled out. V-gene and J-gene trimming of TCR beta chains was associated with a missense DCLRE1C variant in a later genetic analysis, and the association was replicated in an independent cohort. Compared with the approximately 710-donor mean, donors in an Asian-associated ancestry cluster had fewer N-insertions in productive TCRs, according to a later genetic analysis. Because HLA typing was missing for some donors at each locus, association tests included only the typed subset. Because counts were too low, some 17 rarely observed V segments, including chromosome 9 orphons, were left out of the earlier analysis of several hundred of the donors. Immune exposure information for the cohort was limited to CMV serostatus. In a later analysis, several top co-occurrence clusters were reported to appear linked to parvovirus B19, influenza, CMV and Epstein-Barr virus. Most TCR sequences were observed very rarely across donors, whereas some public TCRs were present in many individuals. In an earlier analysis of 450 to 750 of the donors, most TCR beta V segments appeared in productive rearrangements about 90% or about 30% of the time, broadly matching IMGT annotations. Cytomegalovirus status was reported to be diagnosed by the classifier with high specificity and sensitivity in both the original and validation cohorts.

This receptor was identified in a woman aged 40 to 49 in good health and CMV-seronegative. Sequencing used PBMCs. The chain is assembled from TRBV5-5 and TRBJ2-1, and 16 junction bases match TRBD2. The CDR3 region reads CASSSGTSGRADEQFF. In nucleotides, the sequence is TGTGCCAGCAGCTCGGGGACTAGCGGGAGGGCCGATGAGCAGTTCTTC.